The present T cell receptor (beta chain) was sequenced within a study of monozygotic twins with cystic fibrosis. Whole-study context: With about 15 PCR cycles, barcoded libraries came from approximately 2.7 micrograms of fragmented DNA. Regarding the study as a whole: The repertoire was suggested to be naive-dominated, clonality median around 0.0095.

The trim removed 3 bases at V and 1 base at J, leaving 5 bases unmatched. This CDR3 has 15 amino acids. Looked up from germline, CDR1 is KGHSH and CDR2 is LQKENI. As regards this clone: What it binds is not known.

Data came from immunoSEQ multiplex PCR; TCRdb stores just in-frame clones and leaves some out. This table has tens of thousands of clones, 66% appearing once. This receptor was obtained from a girl aged 5-17 years with cystic fibrosis. The chain joins TRBV18 to TRBJ1-1; TRBD1 matches at 7 bases. Sequencing was performed on blood. For the CDR3, the DNA is TGTGCCAGCTCACCCCGGACAGGACGGAACACTGAAGCTTTCTTT. It translates to CASSPRTGRNTEAFF.